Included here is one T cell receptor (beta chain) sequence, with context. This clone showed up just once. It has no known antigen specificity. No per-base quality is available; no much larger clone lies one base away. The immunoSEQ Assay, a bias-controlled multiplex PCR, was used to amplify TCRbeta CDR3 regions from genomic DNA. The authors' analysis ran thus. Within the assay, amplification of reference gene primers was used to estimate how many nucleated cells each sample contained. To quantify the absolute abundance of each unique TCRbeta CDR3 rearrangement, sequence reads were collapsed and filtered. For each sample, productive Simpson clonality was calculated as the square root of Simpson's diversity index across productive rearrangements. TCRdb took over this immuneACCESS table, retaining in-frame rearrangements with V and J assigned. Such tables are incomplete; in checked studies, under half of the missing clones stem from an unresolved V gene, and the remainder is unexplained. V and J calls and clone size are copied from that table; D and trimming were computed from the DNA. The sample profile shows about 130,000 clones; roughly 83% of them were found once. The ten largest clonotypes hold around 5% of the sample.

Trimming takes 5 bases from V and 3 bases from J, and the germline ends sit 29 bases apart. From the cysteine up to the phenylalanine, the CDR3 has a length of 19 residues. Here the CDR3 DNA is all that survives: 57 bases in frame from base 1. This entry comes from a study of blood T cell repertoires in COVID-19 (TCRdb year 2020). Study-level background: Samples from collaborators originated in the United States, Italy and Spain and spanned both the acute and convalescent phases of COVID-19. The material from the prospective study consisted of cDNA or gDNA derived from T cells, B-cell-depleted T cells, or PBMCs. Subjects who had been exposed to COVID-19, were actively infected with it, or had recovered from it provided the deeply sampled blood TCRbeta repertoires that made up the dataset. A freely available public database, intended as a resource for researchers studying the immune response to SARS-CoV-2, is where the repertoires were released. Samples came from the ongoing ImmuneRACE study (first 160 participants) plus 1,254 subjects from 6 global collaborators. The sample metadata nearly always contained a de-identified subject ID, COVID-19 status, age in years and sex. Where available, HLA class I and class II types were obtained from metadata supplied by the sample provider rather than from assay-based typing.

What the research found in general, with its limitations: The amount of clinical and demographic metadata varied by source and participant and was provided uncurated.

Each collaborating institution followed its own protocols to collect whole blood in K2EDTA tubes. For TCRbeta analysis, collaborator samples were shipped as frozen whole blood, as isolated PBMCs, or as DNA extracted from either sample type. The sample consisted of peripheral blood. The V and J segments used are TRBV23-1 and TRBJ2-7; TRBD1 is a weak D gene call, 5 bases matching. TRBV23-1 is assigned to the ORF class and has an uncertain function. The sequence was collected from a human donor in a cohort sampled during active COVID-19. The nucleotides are TGCGCCAGCAGTGATGACAGCAATCCCCGGTCAAGTCAGAACTACGAGCAGTACTTC. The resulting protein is CASSDDSNPRSSQNYEQYF.